A single T cell receptor beta chain is shown here with its context. Its antigen is undetermined. The primer mix had 60 Vbeta and 13 Jbeta primers. Repertoires were generated with immunoSEQ multiplex PCR, while TCRdb's copy carries only in-frame clones and drops some. The sample carries 200,000 to 250,000 clones, roughly 89% recorded once. The data are from a study of cytomegalovirus exposure and HLA in healthy donors. Study-wide results and caveats: HLA restriction was apparent for most CMV-associated TCR beta chains in a later analysis.

Sample: PBMCs. This TCR was recovered from a young woman in good health and CMV-seronegative.

The CDR3 loop reads CASSPSGQGSYGYTF. In DNA form, the CDR3 reads TGCGCCAGCAGCCCCAGTGGACAGGGGTCCTATGGCTACACCTTC. This chain uses TRBV5-1 with TRBJ1-2; 9 bases are shared with TRBD1. The length of the CDR3 is 15 residues. Germline assignment: CDR1 SGHRS and CDR2 YFSETQ. Unmatched junction bases numbered 8, after V lost 4 bases and J lost 4 bases.